This T cell receptor (beta chain) is drawn from a study of shared clonotypes between healthy human individuals. In this sample, this clone turned up a few times. Naive CD8 cells comprised CD45RO-negative, CCR7-positively selected cells, excluding terminally differentiated effector memory CD45RA+ cells. Genomic DNA (from each subset) was split evenly across several immunoSEQ plates. The protocol was immunoSEQ multiplex PCR, while the TCRdb copy is restricted to in-frame clones and leaves out a portion. The sample yields roughly 2 million clones, roughly 94% seen once. The ends were cut back, 5 bases at V and 6 bases at J, with 17 bases in the middle. Per germline, CDR1 MDHEN and CDR2 SYDVKM. The CDR3 runs to 15 residues.

The V gene is TRBV28, the J gene TRBJ1-5; perhaps TRBD1 as D (5 bases). The sample consisted of naive CD8+ T cells sorted from blood. The receptor's source is a man younger than 30 in good health. For the CDR3, the DNA is TGTGCCAGCAGTATCCGGGACCTTGGTGTTCAGCCCCAGCATTTT. The encoded protein is CASSIRDLGVQPQHF.